A selection of T cell receptor beta chains follows, all from one sample in a study of CDR3 diversity in severe acne. One entry per CDR3 protein, called by TCRdb with MiXCR from the PCR reads. This table has under 95,000 distinct CDR3 sequences, 48% appearing once. Material: blood. The origin of the receptors is a male donor in good health, serving as a control. Each CDR3 is given with its conserved first and last residue. D genes are given only for firm matches. Part of the rows lack a size; the others show once, few, many or a class for expanded clones.

abundance: many; j_gene: TRBJ2-5; d_gene: TRBD2; v_gene: TRBV4-1; CDR3nt: TGCGCCAGCAGCCACGCGGGGGAGGAGACCCAGTACTTC; CDR3aa: CASSHAGEETQYF
abundance: NA; j_gene: TRBJ2-3; d_gene: TRBD2; v_gene: TRBV25-1; CDR3nt: TGTGCCAGCAGTGAGCCTAAGGGACTAGTTGCAGATACGCAGTATTTT; CDR3aa: CASSEPKGLVADTQYF
abundance: many; j_gene: TRBJ2-7; d_gene: NA; v_gene: TRBV24-1; CDR3nt: TGTGCCACCAGTAGGGGACCCTACGAGGAGCAGTACTTC; CDR3aa: CATSRGPYEEQYF
abundance: many; j_gene: TRBJ2-5; d_gene: TRBD1; v_gene: TRBV18; CDR3nt: TGTGCCAGCTCACCACTCTTTTCTACAGGGGGCCTGAGGGAGACCCAGTACTTC; CDR3aa: CASSPLFSTGGLRETQYF
abundance: many; j_gene: TRBJ1-2; d_gene: TRBD1; v_gene: TRBV7-8; CDR3nt: TGTGCCAGCAGCTTAATTGAGGGGGCGGGGTATGGCTACACCTTC; CDR3aa: CASSLIEGAGYGYTF
abundance: NA; j_gene: TRBJ1-1; d_gene: NA; v_gene: TRBV7-3; CDR3nt: TGTGCCAGCAGCTCTATCGGCGGGGGCACTGAAGCTTTCTTT; CDR3aa: CASSSIGGGTEAFF
abundance: NA; j_gene: TRBJ2-7; d_gene: NA; v_gene: TRBV6-1; CDR3nt: TGTGCCAGCAGTGTAGGGGCCAACTACGAGCAGTACTTC; CDR3aa: CASSVGANYEQYF
abundance: NA; j_gene: TRBJ1-5; d_gene: NA; v_gene: TRBV6-1; CDR3nt: TGTGCCAGCAGTGAGATCCTTACTAGCAATCAGCCCCAGCATTTT; CDR3aa: CASSEILTSNQPQHF
abundance: NA; j_gene: TRBJ1-2; d_gene: NA; v_gene: TRBV7-9; CDR3nt: TGTGCCAGCAGCCTAAACGACATCTTATCTGGCTACACCTTC; CDR3aa: CASSLNDILSGYTF
abundance: NA; j_gene: TRBJ1-2; d_gene: NA; v_gene: TRBV7-9; CDR3nt: TGTGCCAGCAGCTTATCAACGCTGAGACTAATCTACACCTTC; CDR3aa: CASSLSTLRLIYTF
abundance: NA; j_gene: TRBJ1-2; d_gene: TRBD1; v_gene: TRBV9; CDR3nt: TGTGCCAGCAGCCCAACCACGACAGGGTATGGTGTTTCGTGCTCCGATGGCTACACCTTC; CDR3aa: CASSPTTTGYGVSCSDGYTF
abundance: many; j_gene: TRBJ2-7; d_gene: NA; v_gene: TRBV3-1; CDR3nt: TGTGCCAGCAGCCAAGATGCCAGATACACGGCTGGCCTCGAGCAGTACTTC; CDR3aa: CASSQDARYTAGLEQYF
abundance: NA; j_gene: TRBJ1-5; d_gene: TRBD1; v_gene: TRBV6-1; CDR3nt: TGTGCCAGCAGTGAGTGGGACAGGGCTCGCAATCAGCCCCAGCATTTT; CDR3aa: CASSEWDRARNQPQHF
abundance: NA; j_gene: TRBJ1-1; d_gene: TRBD1; v_gene: TRBV20-1; CDR3nt: TGCAGTGCTAGGTCTGCGGGAGCGGGAGGGGGCTTCACTGAAGCTTTCTTT; CDR3aa: CSARSAGAGGGFTEAFF
abundance: NA; j_gene: TRBJ1-4; d_gene: TRBD1; v_gene: TRBV10-3; CDR3nt: TGTGCCATCAGTGAGTCGATAGGGGGCGATGAAGAACTGTTTTTT; CDR3aa: CAISESIGGDEELFF
abundance: NA; j_gene: TRBJ2-3; d_gene: NA; v_gene: TRBV11-3; CDR3nt: TGTGCCAGCAGCACGGGCGGGGGCACAGATACGCAGCGTTTT; CDR3aa: CASSTGGGTDTQRF
abundance: few; j_gene: TRBJ2-3; d_gene: TRBD2; v_gene: TRBV18; CDR3nt: TGTGCCAGCTCACCCCCAGCGGGAGGGGGCACAGATACGCAGTATTTT; CDR3aa: CASSPPAGGGTDTQYF
abundance: NA; j_gene: TRBJ1-6; d_gene: TRBD1; v_gene: TRBV10-3; CDR3nt: TGTGCCATCAGTCAAAACGGACAGGGTTCACCCCTCCACTTT; CDR3aa: CAISQNGQGSPLHF
abundance: once; j_gene: TRBJ2-7; d_gene: TRBD1; v_gene: TRBV4-1; CDR3nt: TGTGCCAGCAGCTTGGAGGCCGGGACAGGGGGCAATGAGCAGTACTTC; CDR3aa: CASSLEAGTGGNEQYF
abundance: NA; j_gene: TRBJ1-1; d_gene: NA; v_gene: TRBV19; CDR3nt: TGTGCCAGTAGAAGAAGTTCTCCCGCGAACACTGAAGCTTTCTTT; CDR3aa: CASRRSSPANTEAFF
abundance: few; j_gene: TRBJ2-2; d_gene: NA; v_gene: TRBV6-1; CDR3nt: TGTGCCAGCAGTCGTTGGGGTACCGGGGAGCTGTTTTTT; CDR3aa: CASSRWGTGELFF
abundance: NA; j_gene: TRBJ2-7; d_gene: NA; v_gene: TRBV5-8; CDR3nt: TGTGCCAGCAATGGGGGCGGAACCTCCTACGAGCAGTACTTC; CDR3aa: CASNGGGTSYEQYF
abundance: NA; j_gene: TRBJ2-3; d_gene: NA; v_gene: TRBV2; CDR3nt: TGTGCCAGCAGTGAAGTAGGACAGAGGAGCACAGATACGCAGTATTTT; CDR3aa: CASSEVGQRSTDTQYF
abundance: NA; j_gene: TRBJ1-1; d_gene: NA; v_gene: TRBV9; CDR3nt: TGTGCCAGCAGCGTAGTAGGGGAGACTGAAGCTTTCTTT; CDR3aa: CASSVVGETEAFF
abundance: NA; j_gene: TRBJ1-2; d_gene: TRBD1; v_gene: TRBV2; CDR3nt: TGTGCCAGCAGTCGTCCGGGACAGGGGGGCTATGGCTACACCTTC; CDR3aa: CASSRPGQGGYGYTF
abundance: many; j_gene: TRBJ1-6; d_gene: TRBD1; v_gene: TRBV7-2; CDR3nt: TGTGCCAGCAGCCCCGGGACAGGGTTGCATTCACCCCTCCACTTT; CDR3aa: CASSPGTGLHSPLHF
abundance: NA; j_gene: TRBJ2-3; d_gene: TRBD2; v_gene: TRBV6-1; CDR3nt: TGTGCCAGCAGTGAGGCTAGCGGGGTCACAGATACGCAGTATTTT; CDR3aa: CASSEASGVTDTQYF
abundance: NA; j_gene: TRBJ1-2; d_gene: TRBD1; v_gene: TRBV6-6; CDR3nt: TGTGCCAGCAGTTCGTCGGACAGGGCCACTAACTATGGCTACACCTTC; CDR3aa: CASSSSDRATNYGYTF
abundance: many; j_gene: TRBJ1-2; d_gene: TRBD1; v_gene: TRBV27; CDR3nt: TGTGCCAGCAGCGAGGCCGGGACAGGGGATTATGGCTACACCTTC; CDR3aa: CASSEAGTGDYGYTF
abundance: many; j_gene: TRBJ2-7; d_gene: NA; v_gene: TRBV25-1; CDR3nt: TGTGCCAGCGGATCGGGGTACGAGCAGTACTTC; CDR3aa: CASGSGYEQYF
abundance: once; j_gene: TRBJ2-3; d_gene: TRBD2; v_gene: TRBV9; CDR3nt: TGTGCCAGCAGCGTAGGAAGGGGAGGACTAGCGGGAGGCGGAGATACGCAGTATTTT; CDR3aa: CASSVGRGGLAGGGDTQYF
abundance: NA; j_gene: TRBJ2-7; d_gene: NA; v_gene: TRBV5-6; CDR3nt: TGTGCCAGCAGCTTGGTTCCCGGACAGTACTTC; CDR3aa: CASSLVPGQYF
abundance: few; j_gene: TRBJ2-1; d_gene: TRBD2; v_gene: TRBV30; CDR3nt: TGTGCCTGGAGTCTAGCGGGAGGGGGTGGTGAGCAGTTCTTC; CDR3aa: CAWSLAGGGGEQFF
abundance: few; j_gene: TRBJ2-2; d_gene: TRBD2; v_gene: TRBV7-9; CDR3nt: TGTGCCAGCAGCCCCCTAGCGGGGAACACCGGGGAGCTGTTTTTT; CDR3aa: CASSPLAGNTGELFF
abundance: NA; j_gene: TRBJ2-7; d_gene: TRBD2; v_gene: TRBV10-3; CDR3nt: TGTGCCATCGAGGCGGGACTAGCGGAAAGGGAGCAGTACTTC; CDR3aa: CAIEAGLAEREQYF
abundance: many; j_gene: TRBJ1-2; d_gene: TRBD1; v_gene: TRBV5-1; CDR3nt: TGCGCCAGCAGCTGGAGGGGGACAGCTAACTATGGCTACACCTTC; CDR3aa: CASSWRGTANYGYTF
abundance: many; j_gene: TRBJ2-5; d_gene: TRBD1; v_gene: TRBV5-5; CDR3nt: TGTGCCAGCAGCCCACCCCAGGGGGTCCCGTACCAAGAGACCCAGTACTTC; CDR3aa: CASSPPQGVPYQETQYF
abundance: NA; j_gene: TRBJ2-1; d_gene: TRBD1; v_gene: TRBV3-1; CDR3nt: TGTGCCAGCAGCCAGAACAGGGGTGGCGATGAGCAGTTCTTC; CDR3aa: CASSQNRGGDEQFF
abundance: many; j_gene: TRBJ1-2; d_gene: NA; v_gene: TRBV7-9; CDR3nt: TGTGCCAGCAGTCTGACAGAGAACTATGGCTACACCTTC; CDR3aa: CASSLTENYGYTF
abundance: NA; j_gene: TRBJ2-7; d_gene: TRBD2; v_gene: TRBV2; CDR3nt: TGTGCCAGCAGTGAGGGACTAGATCCCGGGGGCGAGCAGTACTTC; CDR3aa: CASSEGLDPGGEQYF
abundance: many; j_gene: TRBJ2-3; d_gene: NA; v_gene: TRBV10-3; CDR3nt: TGTGCCATCAGAAAGGATACTTCAAGGGGAGATACGCAGTATTTT; CDR3aa: CAIRKDTSRGDTQYF
abundance: NA; j_gene: TRBJ1-6; d_gene: NA; v_gene: TRBV7-6; CDR3nt: TGTGCCAGCAGCTTAGTTTATAAGGCCACCGACAGCTCGGGTAATTCACCCCTCCACTTT; CDR3aa: CASSLVYKATDSSGNSPLHF
abundance: few; j_gene: TRBJ1-2; d_gene: NA; v_gene: TRBV24-1; CDR3nt: TGTGCCACTTCCTCCGTAACGGTTAACTATGGCTACACCTTC; CDR3aa: CATSSVTVNYGYTF
abundance: NA; j_gene: TRBJ2-3; d_gene: TRBD2; v_gene: TRBV25-1; CDR3nt: TGTGCCAGCAGTGACTCCGGGACTAGCGGGGCCAATGAGCAGTATTTT; CDR3aa: CASSDSGTSGANEQYF
abundance: many; j_gene: TRBJ2-7; d_gene: NA; v_gene: TRBV7-3; CDR3nt: TGTGCCAGCAGCCCCGGGGGCGGGGGATCCTACGAGCAGTACTTC; CDR3aa: CASSPGGGGSYEQYF
abundance: many; j_gene: TRBJ2-7; d_gene: TRBD2; v_gene: TRBV20-1; CDR3nt: TGCAGTGCTAGAGCTAGCGGGACTAGCTCCTACGAGCAGTACTTC; CDR3aa: CSARASGTSSYEQYF
abundance: many; j_gene: TRBJ1-1; d_gene: NA; v_gene: TRBV20-1; CDR3nt: TGCAGTCCCGTGGGGGGGAACACTGAAGCTTTCTTT; CDR3aa: CSPVGGNTEAFF
abundance: once; j_gene: TRBJ1-1; d_gene: NA; v_gene: TRBV12-3/TRBV12-4; CDR3nt: TGTGCCAGCAGCTTCATGTCCGGGACGAACACTGAAGCTTTCTTT; CDR3aa: CASSFMSGTNTEAFF
abundance: NA; j_gene: TRBJ2-7; d_gene: NA; v_gene: TRBV7-6; CDR3nt: TGTGCCAGCAGCCAAGGGGGACAAGCCTACAAGCAGTACTTC; CDR3aa: CASSQGGQAYKQYF
abundance: few; j_gene: TRBJ1-2; d_gene: NA; v_gene: TRBV19; CDR3nt: TGTGCCAGTGGGAAGGACGGGGTCCCCTATGGCTACACCTTC; CDR3aa: CASGKDGVPYGYTF
abundance: NA; j_gene: TRBJ2-6; d_gene: NA; v_gene: TRBV9; CDR3nt: TGTGCCAGCAGCGTAGAAGGGGTCGGGGCCAACGTCCTGACTTTC; CDR3aa: CASSVEGVGANVLTF